These 10 T cell receptor beta chains came from one sample sequenced in a study of cytomegalovirus exposure and HLA in healthy donors. The PCR had 60 Vbeta and 13 Jbeta primers. The data were produced by immunoSEQ multiplex PCR, yet TCRdb's version contains in-frame clones alone and is incomplete. The repertoire holds 90,000 to 150,000 clones, with about 74% as singletons. What was sequenced was PBMCs. These receptors all stem from a female donor in good health and CMV-seronegative.

This chain connects TRBV5-6 to TRBJ2-7; 11 bases line up with TRBD2. Per germline, CDR1 SGHDT and CDR2 YYEEEE. V gave up 4 bases and J gave up 2 bases; unmatched junction bases: 2. CDR3 length: 14 residues. CDR3 bases: TGTGCCAGCAGCCTTAGCGGGGGGGCCTACGAGCAGTACTTC. Translating it yields CASSLSGGAYEQYF. The full variable domain, completed using reference TRBV5-6 and TRBJ2-7, is DAGVTQSPTHLIKTRGQQVTLRCSPKSGHDTVSWYQQALGQGPQFIFQYYEEEERQRGNFPDRFSGHQFPNYSSELNVNALLLGDSALYLCASSLSGGAYEQYFGPGTRLTVT.

The chain joins TRBV10-3 to TRBJ1-6; D gene uncertain. The V gene's germline CDR1 is ENHRY and CDR2 SYGVKD. The CDR3 extends over 13 amino acids. Trimming took off 3 bases at V and 8 bases at J, with 8 bases between the two ends. The CDR3 bases are TGTGCCATCAGTGACCAGTTTGATTCACCCCTCCACTTT. Its translation is CAISDQFDSPLHF.

This chain uses TRBV10-1 with TRBJ1-1; D unresolved. This CDR3 region has 13 residues. V was shortened by 3 bases and J by 4 bases, with 9 bases between the two germline ends. The germline V gene encodes CDR1 WNHNN and CDR2 SYGVQD (reference sequence). The CDR3 bases are TGCGCCAGCAGTGAAAGGAGTGCCACTGAAGCTTTCTTT. Translating gives CASSERSATEAFF.

V gene TRBV10-2 combines with J gene TRBJ1-3; 7 bases align to TRBD1. The CDR3 is 13 residues long. The V and J ends lost 7 bases and 4 bases, in that order; junction bases with no gene match: 4. Per germline, CDR1 WSHSY and CDR2 SAAADI. The CDR3 loop reads CASTRGEGNTIYF. The CDR3 DNA sequence: TGCGCCAGCACCAGGGGGGAAGGAAACACCATATATTTT.

J is TRBJ2-1 and V is TRBV5-3, with D possibly TRBD2 on 6 matching bases. TRBV5-3 is noted as an ORF with a role that remains uncertain. V lost 4 bases to trimming and J lost 1 base, with 21 bases between them. CDR3 length equals 18 residues. CDR3 sequence (DNA): TGTGCCAGAAGCCTGCCGGTGATGGGGGGAAAATCCTACAATGAGCAGTTCTTC. The encoded protein is CARSLPVMGGKSYNEQFF.

The rearrangement uses TRBV7-9 and TRBJ1-5, with TRBD1 identical over 8 bases. The CDR3 extends over 15 amino acids. V shed 6 bases and J 6 bases; nucleotides not matched to a gene: 10. In germline, CDR1 is SEHNR, CDR2 FQNEAQ (reference sequence). The CDR3 reads CASSRSGTGRQPQHF. The CDR3 bases are TGTGCCAGCAGTCGCTCCGGGACAGGCCGTCAGCCCCAGCATTTT.

The chain has TRBV7-2 and TRBJ1-1; D gene uncertain. CDR1 SGHTA and CDR2 FQGNSA come from the germline V gene. V lost 5 bases and J lost 1, with 23 bases in between. This CDR3 is 18 amino acids long. CDR3 nucleotides: TGTGCCAGCAGCCAATGGACCCCAATTGGAGGAGGGAACACTGAAGCTTTCTTT. Translation gives CASSQWTPIGGGNTEAFF.

The chain recombines TRBV27 with TRBJ1-5, with 7 bases that match TRBD1. The CDR3 is made up of 14 amino acids. The V segment lost 8 bases and the J segment 1 base; nucleotides outside the gene matches: 5. Germline V CDR1 and CDR2: MNHEY, SMNVEV (reference sequence). CDR3 sequence reads: CASRQGGSNQPQHF. CDR3 DNA: TGTGCCAGCCGACAGGGTGGCAGCAATCAGCCCCAGCATTTT.

The CDR3 loop is CASREGARNEQFF. For the CDR3, the DNA is TGTGCCAGCAGAGAGGGGGCTAGGAATGAGCAGTTCTTC. The chain links TRBV6-1 to TRBJ2-1; TRBD1 agrees at 7 bases. Germline CDR1 and CDR2: MNHNS and SASEGT. This CDR3 is 13 amino acids long. After removal of 6 bases from V and 7 bases from J, the junction contained 6 bases not matched to a gene.

The V gene is TRBV7-9, the J gene TRBJ2-7, with unresolved D. The germline V and J ends were trimmed by 5 bases and 2 bases, with 7 bases remaining between them. Germline V gene lookup returns CDR1 SEHNR and CDR2 FQNEAQ (reference sequence). This CDR3 contains 12 residues. CDR3 in amino acids: CASSPSPYEQYF. CDR3 DNA sequence: TGTGCCAGCAGCCCGAGTCCCTACGAGCAGTACTTC.